Listed here are 31 T cell receptor beta chains from one sample, sequenced in a study of cytomegalovirus exposure and HLA in healthy donors. 13 Jbeta primers and 60 Vbeta primers were used for the PCR. TCRdb's table, derived via immunoSEQ multiplex PCR, lists solely in-frame clones and lacks some. The sample consists of approximately 190,000 clones, more than 75% of them appearing once. What was sequenced was PBMCs. All receptors come from a man in his forties in good health and CMV-seropositive.

This chain joins TRBV29-1 and TRBJ2-1; 13 bases fit TRBD2. V was pared by 6 bases and J by 9 bases, with 8 bases of the junction left unmatched. CDR3 size: 14 residues. The germline V gene encodes CDR1 SQVTM and CDR2 ANQGSEA. CDR3 amino acids: CSVGTSGGAVEQFF. The CDR3 region has the DNA TGCAGCGTGGGCACTAGCGGGGGGGCGGTTGAGCAGTTCTTC.

This rearrangement joins TRBV6-6 to TRBJ2-7, with D perhaps TRBD1 (6 bases). CDR1 is MNHNY, CDR2 SVGAGI, per germline (reference sequence). The CDR3 sequence is 16 residues long. The V end lost 0 bases, the J end lost 1 base, and 13 bases lay between the germline ends. The DNA for the CDR3 is TGTGCCAGCAGTTACTCCCGGGACACCGTGTCCTACGAGCAGTACTTC. Translated, it gives CASSYSRDTVSYEQYF.

The V and J genes are TRBV15 and TRBJ1-2; D is ambiguous. The CDR3 spans 16 residues. Germline V gene data show CDR1 as LNHNV and CDR2 as YYDKDF (reference sequence). The V end was cut by 3 bases, the J end by 3 bases, with 17 bases between. The CDR3 region has the DNA TGTGCCACCAGCAGCCGGTCGCCCGCAAGTGACTATGGCTACACCTTC. This codes for CATSSRSPASDYGYTF.

V is TRBV7-2 and J is TRBJ1-1; no clear D gene. Trimming took off 3 bases at V and 6 bases at J, with 8 bases between the two ends. CDR3 length: 12 residues. The germline V gene has CDR1 SGHTA and CDR2 FQGNSA. The CDR3 sequence: CASSFNRAEAFF. In DNA, the CDR3 is TGTGCCAGCAGCTTCAACCGGGCTGAAGCTTTCTTT. Full variable domain (outside the CDR3, taken from reference TRBV7-2 and TRBJ1-1): GAGVSQSPSNKVTEKGKDVELRCDPISGHTALYWYRQSLGQGLEFLIYFQGNSAPDKSGLPSDRFSAERTGGSVSTLTIQRTQQEDSAVYLCASSFNRAEAFFGQGTRLTVV.

V and J are TRBV4-1 and TRBJ2-1, with 9 nucleotides matching TRBD1. CDR1 and CDR2 from the germline V gene are MGHRA and YSYEKL. The trim removed 4 bases at V and 4 bases at J, leaving 5 bases unmatched. The CDR3 is 15 residues long. The CDR3 spells CASSPPGQGYNEQFF. The CDR3, as DNA: TGCGCCAGCAGCCCCCCTGGACAGGGGTACAATGAGCAGTTCTTC.

This clone was seen a single time. This sequence joins TRBV7-8 and TRBJ1-2, with no clear D. Trimming took off 5 bases at V and 4 bases at J, with 11 bases between the two ends. This CDR3 comprises 13 residues. Germline V gene sequence: CDR1 SGHVS, CDR2 FQNEAQ. CDR3 residues: CASSPHEGYGYTF. In nucleotides, the CDR3 is TGTGCCAGCAGCCCCCATGAGGGCTATGGCTACACCTTC. Based on the CDR3 plus reference TRBV7-8 and TRBJ1-2, the full variable domain is GAGVSQSPRYKVAKRGQDVALRCDPISGHVSLFWYQQALGQGPEFLTYFQNEAQLDKSGLPSDRFFAERPEGSVSTLKIQRTQQEDSAVYLCASSPHEGYGYTFGSGTRLTVV.

The chain links TRBV4-2 to TRBJ1-2; D gene unclear. Deletions cut 2 bases from V and 8 bases from J, with 15 bases between. The CDR3 has 14 amino acids. The germline CDR1 and CDR2 sequences are LGHNA and YNFKEQ. The CDR3 region is CASSQPEGVGGYTF. CDR3 sequence (DNA): TGTGCCAGCAGCCAACCCGAGGGCGTCGGGGGCTACACCTTC.

This chain connects TRBV28 to TRBJ2-5, with 10 bases matching TRBD1. The assigned J gene may be wrong: the sequence end matches TRBJ2-7 better. CDR1 and CDR2 from the germline V gene are MDHEN and SYDVKM. The CDR3 runs to 15 residues. CDR3 bases: TGTGCCAGCAGTTTAGAAGGGACAGGGGTCTACGAGCAGTACTTC. Its translation is CASSLEGTGVYEQYF.

The rearrangement links TRBV7-9 to TRBJ2-1, with 7 bases matching TRBD1. CDR1 SEHNR and CDR2 FQNEAQ come from the germline V gene (reference sequence). V dropped 6 bases and J dropped 6; count of bases not matched to a gene: 8. CDR3 length equals 14 residues. CDR3 protein: CASRPKTGANEQFF. DNA of the CDR3: TGTGCCAGCAGACCAAAAACAGGGGCCAATGAGCAGTTCTTC.

V is TRBV7-9 and J is TRBJ2-2; 7 bases line up with TRBD2. Trimming at V came to 0 bases and at J to 2 bases, leaving 3 bases not matched to a gene. The V gene's germline CDR1 is SEHNR and CDR2 FQNEAQ (reference sequence). The CDR3 is 16 amino acids. The DNA for the CDR3 is TGTGCCAGCAGCTTAGCCGGGACTACCAACACCGGGGAGCTGTTTTTT. It codes for CASSLAGTTNTGELFF.

The V call is TRBV27, the J call TRBJ2-1; the match to TRBD2 covers 11 bases. Germline V gene sequence: CDR1 MNHEY, CDR2 SMNVEV (reference sequence). J lost 7 bases, V lost 6 bases, and 14 bases had no gene match. The CDR3 runs to 17 residues. This chain's CDR3 is CASRDSGGARGMNEQFF. In DNA form, the CDR3 reads TGTGCCAGCAGGGATAGCGGGGGGGCAAGAGGCATGAATGAGCAGTTCTTC.

The CDR3 DNA reads TGCGCCAGCAGCCGCGGGACGGCCGCGAACACCGGGGAGCTGTTTTTT. Translation: CASSRGTAANTGELFF. The chain uses TRBV5-1 and TRBJ2-2; a possible D gene is TRBD2 (6 bases). The V end was cut by 4 bases, the J end by 0 bases, with 13 bases between. Looked up from germline, CDR1 is SGHRS and CDR2 is YFSETQ. The CDR3 runs 16 residues.

This clone was seen more than once but under ten times. The genes are TRBV5-1 and TRBJ2-7; D possibly corresponds to TRBD2 (6 bases). The CDR3 runs to 13 residues. The germline V gene has CDR1 SGHRS and CDR2 YFSETQ. The V end was cut by 5 bases, the J end by 2 bases, with 11 bases between. Here the CDR3 reads CASSGGNAYEQYF. The CDR3 DNA sequence: TGCGCCAGCAGTGGCGGGAATGCCTACGAGCAGTACTTC. Supplemented by reference TRBV5-1 and TRBJ2-7, the full variable domain reads KAGVTQTPRYLIKTRGQQVTLSCSPISGHRSVSWYQQTPGQGLQFLFEYFSETQRNKGNFPGRFSGRQFSNSRSEMNVSTLELGDSALYLCASSGGNAYEQYFGPGTRLTVT.

The chain employs TRBV19 and TRBJ2-3, with TRBD1 identical over 7 bases. V was pared by 8 bases and J by 1 base, with 3 bases of the junction left unmatched. Germline V gene lookup returns CDR1 LNHDA and CDR2 SQIVND (reference sequence). The CDR3 extends over 13 amino acids. The CDR3 DNA follows: TGTGCCAGTCGGACAGGAGGCACAGATACGCAGTATTTT. It translates to CASRTGGTDTQYF. The whole variable domain, filled in from reference TRBV19 and TRBJ2-3, reads DGGITQSPKYLFRKEGQNVTLSCEQNLNHDAMYWYRQDPGQGLRLIYYSQIVNDFQKGDIAEGYSVSREKKESFPLTVTSAQKNPTAFYLCASRTGGTDTQYFGPGTRLTVL.

V is TRBV19 and J is TRBJ1-5; TRBD1 is a possible D gene (6 bases). The CDR3 loop spans 13 amino acids. Germline V CDR1 and CDR2: LNHDA, SQIVND (reference sequence). CDR3: CAVGQTSNQPQHF. The CDR3 coding sequence is TGTGCGGTAGGACAGACTAGCAATCAGCCCCAGCATTTT.

The gene calls are TRBV5-1 and TRBJ2-7; 7 bases map to TRBD1. CDR3 length equals 15 residues. Germline trimming cut 4 bases from V and 6 bases from J; bases unmatched to any gene: 13. Germline lookup yields CDR1 SGHRS and CDR2 YFSETQ. The CDR3 DNA reads TGCGCCAGCAGCCCCGCCCCCGGGACAGTGAGCGAGCAGTACTTC. Protein product: CASSPAPGTVSEQYF.

On this clone itself: Other DNA sequences in this sample translate to the same CDR3. V is TRBV30 and J is TRBJ2-7; 11 bases map to TRBD2. This CDR3 comprises 12 residues. Germline assignment: CDR1 GTSNPN and CDR2 SVGIG (reference sequence). V was clipped by 5 bases and J by 7 bases; unmatched bases: 4. The CDR3 DNA sequence: TGTGCCTGGGTACTAGCGGGAGAAGAGCAGTACTTC. Protein sequence: CAWVLAGEEQYF.

The DNA for the CDR3 is TGTGCCAGCACCTCCGGGTCAGTGGGAGGAAAAGGTGAAAAACTGTTTTTT. This translates into CASTSGSVGGKGEKLFF. The chain couples TRBV28 to TRBJ1-4; D not resolved. V was clipped by 7 bases and J by 7 bases, with 25 bases between them. The CDR3 has 17 residues. Germline CDR1 and CDR2: MDHEN and SYDVKM. The full variable domain, its missing parts supplied by reference TRBV28 and TRBJ1-4, is DVKVTQSSRYLVKRTGEKVFLECVQDMDHENMFWYRQDPGLGLRLIYFSYDVKMKEKGDIPEGYSVSREKKERFSLILESASTNQTSMYLCASTSGSVGGKGEKLFFGSGTQLSVL.

The CDR3 DNA reads as TGTGCCAGCAGCCCCCGGGGTCCCTGGCCCTACGAGCAGTACTTC. Its translation is CASSPRGPWPYEQYF. V usage is TRBV7-9 and J usage is TRBJ2-7; a weak D match, TRBD2 (5 bases). Germline V gene data show CDR1 as SEHNR and CDR2 as FQNEAQ (reference sequence). CDR3 length: 15 residues. V was pared by 5 bases and J by 2 bases, with 16 bases between. Using reference TRBV7-9 and TRBJ2-7 for the parts outside the CDR3, the full variable domain is DTGVSQNPRHKITKRGQNVTFRCDPISEHNRLYWYRQTLGQGPEFLTYFQNEAQLEKSRLLSDRFSAERPKGSFSTLEIQRTEQGDSAMYLCASSPRGPWPYEQYFGPGTRLTVT.

The table lists this clone with a count of one. The chain uses TRBV2 and TRBJ2-2, with D possibly TRBD2 on 6 matching bases. The CDR3 is 16 amino acids. V dropped 5 bases and J dropped 3 bases, with 16 bases sitting between them. Germline V gives CDR1 SNHLY, CDR2 FYNNEI. CDR3 DNA: TGTGCCAGCAGTTGGGACTTAGCCGGCGACACCGGGGAGCTGTTTTTT. Protein: CASSWDLAGDTGELFF.

The chain joins TRBV29-1 to TRBJ2-5, with 10 bases matching TRBD1. The DNA matches TRBJ2-7 better at its end, which makes the J call doubtful. The CDR3 length is 14 residues. Germline V gene data show CDR1 as SQVTM and CDR2 as ANQGSEA. The CDR3 DNA is TGCAGCGTTGAAATCGGGACAGGGGCCGACGAGCAGTACTTC. It yields the protein CSVEIGTGADEQYF.

The rearrangement links TRBV15 to TRBJ2-5; 7 nucleotides line up with TRBD1. The J call is uncertain, as TRBJ2-7 better fits the DNA end. The germline V gene has CDR1 LNHNV and CDR2 YYDKDF (reference sequence). The CDR3 loop spans 15 amino acids. As DNA, the CDR3 is TGTGCCACCAGCAGAGCGGACAGGTCATCCTACGAGCAGTACTTC. Its translation: CATSRADRSSYEQYF.

The chain uses TRBV11-3 and TRBJ2-1, with 10 positions matching TRBD1. Germline values: CDR1 SGHNT, CDR2 YENEEA. The CDR3 length is 14 residues. V shed 6 bases and J 8 bases; nucleotides not matched to a gene: 7. The CDR3 nucleotides read TGTGCCAGCAGGGCCGGGACAGGGGATGATGAGCAGTTCTTC. Its translation: CASRAGTGDDEQFF. Full variable domain (missing parts from reference TRBV11-3 and TRBJ2-1): EAGVVQSPRYKIIEKKQPVAFWCNPISGHNTLYWYLQNLGQGPELLIRYENEEAVDDSQLPKDRFSAERLKGVDSTLKIQPAELGDSAVYLCASRAGTGDDEQFFGPGTRLTVL.

The V and J genes are TRBV7-3 and TRBJ1-2; D remains unclear. Germline V gene data show CDR1 as SGHTA and CDR2 as FQGTGA. The ends were cut back, 4 bases at V and 2 bases at J, with 14 bases in the middle. The CDR3 is made up of 15 amino acids. CDR3 region: CASSSKDSVNYGYTF. The CDR3 DNA is TGTGCCAGCAGCTCCAAGGACTCTGTGAACTATGGCTACACCTTC.

This chain connects TRBV7-9 to TRBJ1-1; 7 bases align to TRBD1. Trimming at V came to 6 bases and at J to 4 bases, leaving 8 bases not matched to a gene. CDR1 is SEHNR and CDR2 is FQNEAQ in the germline V gene (reference sequence). The CDR3 covers 14 residues. For the CDR3, the DNA is TGTGCCAGCAGAACCGACAGGGCGGGCACTGAAGCTTTCTTT. Its translation is CASRTDRAGTEAFF. The full variable domain, its missing parts supplied by reference TRBV7-9 and TRBJ1-1, is DTGVSQNPRHKITKRGQNVTFRCDPISEHNRLYWYRQTLGQGPEFLTYFQNEAQLEKSRLLSDRFSAERPKGSFSTLEIQRTEQGDSAMYLCASRTDRAGTEAFFGQGTRLTVV.

V is TRBV10-3 and J is TRBJ1-6; no clear D. With 8 bases removed from V and 8 bases from J, the gap between germline ends came to 10 bases. The CDR3 is 12 residues long. CDR1 is ENHRY and CDR2 is SYGVKD in the germline V gene. This CDR3 is CAIGQNDSPLHF. The CDR3 DNA reads as TGTGCCATCGGGCAAAACGATTCACCCCTCCACTTT.

DNA of the CDR3: TGTGCCAGCAGCTTAAGCAGGGGGGAAATGAGTGGCTACACCTTC. It is translated as CASSLSRGEMSGYTF. The chain carries TRBV7-3 and TRBJ1-2; 7 bases line up with TRBD1. The CDR3 has 15 amino acids. Germline CDR1 SGHTA, CDR2 FQGTGA. V was clipped by 1 base and J by 7 bases; unmatched bases: 9. The full variable domain, its missing parts supplied by reference TRBV7-3 and TRBJ1-2, is GAGVSQTPSNKVTEKGKYVELRCDPISGHTALYWYRQSLGQGPEFLIYFQGTGAADDSGLPNDRFFAVRPEGSVSTLKIQRTERGDSAVYLCASSLSRGEMSGYTFGSGTRLTVV.

The chain combines TRBV7-6 with TRBJ2-2, with a possible D match to TRBD1 (6 bases). The length of the CDR3 is 15 residues. Germline V gives CDR1 SGHVS, CDR2 FNYEAQ. Trimming took off 5 bases at V and 3 bases at J, with 13 bases between the two ends. The CDR3 region is CASSTRTDYTGELFF. The CDR3 coding sequence is TGTGCCAGCAGCACCCGGACAGATTACACCGGGGAGCTGTTTTTT.

This clone was counted only a few times. V and J are TRBV6-6 and TRBJ2-7; no reliable D call. There are 11 residues in the CDR3. With 6 bases removed from V and 2 bases from J, the gap between germline ends came to 5 bases. Germline V gene data show CDR1 as MNHNY and CDR2 as SVGAGI (reference sequence). DNA of the CDR3: TGTGCCAGCAGCCACACCTACGAGCAGTACTTC. Protein product: CASSHTYEQYF.

For this clone: Germline and junction disagree at one end, which may indicate a read error. The chain has TRBV7-2 and TRBJ2-1, with TRBD2 matching 9 bases. The CDR3 contains 15 residues. The germline gives CDR1 SGHTA, CDR2 FQGNSA. As DNA, the CDR3 is TGTGCCAGCAGCCTTAGCGGGAGCTCCTACAATGGGCAGTTCTTC. Translating gives CASSLSGSSYNGQFF. The full variable domain, in which reference TRBV7-2 and TRBJ2-1 provide the parts outside the CDR3, is GAGVSQSPSNKVTEKGKDVELRCDPISGHTALYWYRQSLGQGLEFLIYFQGNSAPDKSGLPSDRFSAERTGGSVSTLTIQRTQQEDSAVYLCASSLSGSSYNGQFFGPGTRLTVL.

This chain joins TRBV6-5 and TRBJ2-7; 7 nucleotides match TRBD1. V was pared by 6 bases and J by 4 bases, with 12 bases of the junction left unmatched. From germline, CDR1 is MNHEY and CDR2 SVGAGI. The CDR3 totals 15 residues. Written as DNA, the CDR3 is TGTGCCAGCAGCCGGACAGGCAAAAAAACTTACGAGCAGTACTTC. This sequence encodes CASSRTGKKTYEQYF.